The next 14 T cell receptor beta chains were all read from a single sample in a study of blood T cell repertoires in COVID-19. Assay: immunoSEQ multiplex PCR; the TCRdb copy retains only in-frame clones and omits some. This table has some 140,000 clones, approximately 86% appearing once. Input material: peripheral blood. These receptors all stem from a man in his 60s with COVID-19, enrolled during active disease.

V usage is TRBV14 and J usage is TRBJ1-1; D is unresolved. The CDR3 length is 13 residues. CDR1 and CDR2 from the germline V gene are SGHDN and FVKESK. With 1 base removed from V and 5 bases from J, the gap between germline ends came to 8 bases. The CDR3 here is CASSQGLRTEAFF. CDR3 nucleotides: TGTGCCAGCAGCCAAGGACTACGGACTGAAGCTTTCTTT.

The V and J genes are TRBV5-1 and TRBJ1-4, with TRBD1 identical over 9 bases. Unmatched junction bases numbered 6, after V lost 5 bases and J lost 7 bases. CDR3 size: 14 residues. Germline values: CDR1 SGHRS, CDR2 YFSETQ. CDR3 bases: TGCGCCAGCAGTCCCGGGACAGGGAGTGAAAAACTGTTTTTT. This encodes CASSPGTGSEKLFF.

This chain connects TRBV19 to TRBJ2-7; 11 bases match TRBD1. V gave up 5 bases and J gave up 8 bases; unmatched junction bases: 11. The germline V gene has CDR1 LNHDA and CDR2 SQIVND (reference sequence). The CDR3 has 15 amino acids. As DNA, the CDR3 is TGTGCCAGTAGTGTGAGCCGGGACAGGGGGGCGAAGCAGTACTTC. Translated, it gives CASSVSRDRGAKQYF.

J is TRBJ2-1 and V is TRBV9, with D perhaps TRBD1 (5 bases). CDR3 length equals 13 residues. CDR1 is SGDLS and CDR2 is YYNGEE in the germline V gene. The V gene lost 3 bases and the J gene lost 4 bases, with 8 bases spanning the gap. DNA of the CDR3: TGTGCCAGCAGCGGAGCAGGGTACAATGAGCAGTTCTTC. This encodes CASSGAGYNEQFF.

This sequence joins TRBV7-9 and TRBJ1-4; 9 bases map to TRBD1. This CDR3 has 18 residues. J gave up 3 bases and V 3 bases, and 11 bases lay outside the gene matches. The germline CDR1 and CDR2 sequences are SEHNR and FQNEAQ (reference sequence). The CDR3 DNA reads as TGTGCCAGCAGCTTCGCAGGGACAGGGATTTTCGCTAATGAAAAACTGTTTTTT. Protein product: CASSFAGTGIFANEKLFF. The complete variable domain, with remaining parts taken from reference TRBV7-9 and TRBJ1-4, reads DTGVSQNPRHKITKRGQNVTFRCDPISEHNRLYWYRQTLGQGPEFLTYFQNEAQLEKSRLLSDRFSAERPKGSFSTLEIQRTEQGDSAMYLCASSFAGTGIFANEKLFFGSGTQLSVL.

The chain uses TRBV24-1 and TRBJ2-2; perhaps TRBD2 as D (7 bases). The germline V gene encodes CDR1 KGHDR and CDR2 SFDVKD. V was pared by 6 bases and J by 6 bases, with 16 bases between. There are 15 residues in the CDR3. The CDR3 coding sequence is TGTGCCACCAGTTGGGGACGGGGGGCGGCCGGGGAGCTGTTTTTT. This sequence encodes CATSWGRGAAGELFF.

The chain joins TRBV5-4 to TRBJ2-6, with TRBD2 as a possible D gene (5 bases). The CDR3 has 16 amino acids. Trimming took off 4 bases at V and 0 bases at J, with 11 bases between the two ends. The germline gives CDR1 SGHNT, CDR2 YYREEE (reference sequence). CDR3 loop: CASSTRTFSGANVLTF. The CDR3 DNA reads as TGTGCCAGCAGCACACGGACTTTCTCTGGGGCCAACGTCCTGACTTTC.

J is TRBJ1-4 and V is TRBV5-1, with 7 bases identical to TRBD1. The junction had 3 bases not matched to a gene; V was cut back by 4 bases and J by 3 bases. Looked up from germline, CDR1 is SGHRS and CDR2 is YFSETQ. The CDR3 has 14 residues. DNA of the CDR3: TGCGCCAGCAGCGAGGGGGCGGCTAATGAAAAACTGTTTTTT. This gives the protein CASSEGAANEKLFF.

This sequence joins TRBV29-1 and TRBJ2-7; possibly TRBD2 for D (5 bases). Per the germline V gene, CDR1 is SQVTM and CDR2 is ANQGSEA. The V end was cut by 3 bases, the J end by 0 bases, with 6 bases between. CDR3 length: 12 amino acids. The CDR3 sequence is CSVEGSSYEQYF. In DNA, the CDR3 is TGCAGCGTTGAGGGGAGCTCCTACGAGCAGTACTTC.

The J gene is TRBJ1-2, the V gene TRBV6-5, with a weak D call TRBD1 (5 bases). This CDR3 has 15 amino acids. Trimming stripped 6 bases from V and 0 bases from J, with 14 bases between. Germline CDR1 reads MNHEY; CDR2 reads SVGAGI. The CDR3: CASRSQGWANYGYTF. As DNA, the CDR3 is TGTGCCAGCAGGTCGCAGGGTTGGGCTAACTATGGCTACACCTTC.

V is TRBV19 and J is TRBJ1-5; 7 bases match TRBD1. The CDR3 totals 18 residues. J lost 0 bases, V lost 7 bases, and 15 bases had no gene match. CDR1 is LNHDA, CDR2 SQIVND, per germline (reference sequence). CDR3 amino acids: CASKGTEPGTFSNQPQHF. The CDR3 DNA reads as TGTGCCAGTAAGGGGACAGAGCCGGGCACCTTTAGCAATCAGCCCCAGCATTTT.

This chain joins TRBV5-6 and TRBJ1-1, with D tentatively TRBD1 (5 bases). V was pared by 0 bases and J by 8 bases, with 14 bases between. Germline lookup yields CDR1 SGHDT and CDR2 YYEEEE. CDR3 length equals 14 residues. Written as DNA, the CDR3 is TGTGCCAGCAGCTTGGAAAGAGCAGGGATCGAAGCTTTCTTT. This codes for CASSLERAGIEAFF. The variable domain in full, completed from reference TRBV5-6 and TRBJ1-1, reads DAGVTQSPTHLIKTRGQQVTLRCSPKSGHDTVSWYQQALGQGPQFIFQYYEEEERQRGNFPDRFSGHQFPNYSSELNVNALLLGDSALYLCASSLERAGIEAFFGQGTRLTVV.

The sample holds one count of this clone. V gene TRBV7-2 combines with J gene TRBJ1-4; unclear D gene. CDR1 is SGHTA and CDR2 is FQGNSA in the germline V gene. V lost 5 bases, J lost 7 bases, and 17 bases lay in between. The CDR3 spans 15 residues. The CDR3 sequence is CASSASQGRSEKLFF. CDR3 nucleotides: TGTGCCAGCAGCGCCTCGCAAGGGAGGAGTGAAAAACTGTTTTTT.

Written as DNA, the CDR3 is TGTGCCAGCAGCTTGCCAGGGGCAGACATTCAGTACTTC. Protein sequence: CASSLPGADIQYF. The chain couples TRBV5-4 to TRBJ2-4; weak D call: TRBD1 (6 bases). The CDR3 is 13 amino acids. Trimming stripped 1 base from V and 8 bases from J, with 10 bases between. Germline lookup yields CDR1 SGHNT and CDR2 YYREEE (reference sequence).